The clone carrying this T cell receptor (beta chain) was recorded only once. Its specificity is unknown. Genomic DNA per cell subset filled all wells of several immunoSEQ plates. Replicate PCRs from sorted subsets contained around 200 ng DNA, which is approximately 30,000 T cell genomes. TCRdb's copy holds only in-frame clones and misses some; the assay was immunoSEQ multiplex PCR. The sample holds nearly 1,000,000 clones, 70% to 85% seen once. This sample stems from a study of shared clonotypes between healthy human individuals. Turning to the study itself: The donors, a couple of women and a few men, were aged 18 to 49. The study, taken as a whole, reports: Clonotype sharing levels among donors were expected to vary with sequencing depth.

Trimming pared 7 bases from V and 7 bases from J, leaving 14 bases between. The CDR3 loop spans 11 amino acids. Germline CDR1 is SQVTM and CDR2 is ANQGSEA. This receptor was obtained from a man younger than 35 in good health. Sample: memory CD4+ T cells sorted from blood. This sample's subset: CD45RA-negative fraction. The chain has TRBV29-1 and TRBJ2-7; D possibly corresponds to TRBD2 (6 bases). CDR3 in amino acids: CSGGTLKEQYF. DNA of the CDR3: TGCAGCGGTGGGACTTTGAAAGAGCAGTACTTC.